One and the same sample provided the 14 T cell receptor beta chains below, sequenced in a study of T cell responses to AZD1222 COVID-19 vaccine. Some clones are missing from TCRdb's copy, which holds only in-frame ones; the method was immunoSEQ multiplex PCR. The sample consists of approximately 130,000 clones, approximately 91% of them appearing once. The sample here was peripheral blood, taken on day 0 of AZD1222 vaccination. The receptors originated from an adult in good health.

This chain links TRBV7-6 with TRBJ1-6, with 7 bases lining up with TRBD1. Germline CDR1 is SGHVS and CDR2 is FNYEAQ. The CDR3 totals 17 residues. V gave up 5 bases and J gave up 6 bases; unmatched junction bases: 13. Here the CDR3 reads CASSRGGLRQGNSPLHF. The CDR3 nucleotides read TGTGCCAGCAGCCGAGGGGGCTTACGACAGGGTAATTCACCCCTCCACTTT.

The chain is built from TRBV6-5 and TRBJ1-1, with unresolved D. The ends were cut back, 4 bases at V and 0 bases at J, with 9 bases in the middle. Germline values: CDR1 MNHEY, CDR2 SVGAGI. This CDR3 has 14 amino acids. The CDR3 reads CASSSRGLNTEAFF. CDR3 sequence (DNA): TGTGCCAGCAGTTCCCGCGGATTGAACACTGAAGCTTTCTTT.

The chain joins TRBV19 to TRBJ2-7, with 11 bases identical to TRBD2. This CDR3 region has 15 residues. The germline V gene encodes CDR1 LNHDA and CDR2 SQIVND (reference sequence). The J segment lost 3 bases and the V segment lost 6 bases, leaving 7 bases of the junction unmatched. For the CDR3, the DNA is TGTGCCAGTAGGACTACTAGCGGGAGTATCTACGAGCAGTACTTC. It is translated as CASRTTSGSIYEQYF.

The chain recombines TRBV6-5 with TRBJ1-2; TRBD1 matches at 10 bases. The CDR3 spans 14 residues. Germline CDR1 MNHEY, CDR2 SVGAGI. Trimming cost V 6 bases and J 4 bases; bases outside gene matches: 5. The CDR3 here is CASRKTGGTYGYTF. CDR3 sequence (DNA): TGTGCCAGCAGAAAGACAGGGGGCACCTATGGCTACACCTTC.

V is TRBV6-5 and J is TRBJ2-7, with 11 bases lining up with TRBD1. This CDR3 spans 15 amino acids. The germline gives CDR1 MNHEY, CDR2 SVGAGI. V was pared by 6 bases and J by 2 bases, with 6 bases of the junction left unmatched. CDR3 loop: CASRDRGRVAYEQYF. The CDR3, as DNA: TGTGCCAGCAGGGACAGGGGGCGAGTAGCCTACGAGCAGTACTTC.

The gene calls are TRBV30 and TRBJ2-1; tentative D call: TRBD2 (5 bases). The V and J ends lost 0 bases and 4 bases respectively, with 13 bases between them. The CDR3 contains 15 residues. Germline CDR1 reads GTSNPN; CDR2 reads SVGIG (reference sequence). The CDR3 sequence: CAWSVTGNAYNEQFF. CDR3 DNA: TGTGCCTGGAGTGTAACCGGGAATGCTTACAATGAGCAGTTCTTC. Filled out from reference TRBV30 and TRBJ2-1, the complete variable domain reads SQTIHQWPATLVQPVGSPLSLECTVEGTSNPNLYWYRQAAGRGLQLLFYSVGIGQISSEVPQNLSASRPQDRQFILSSKKLLLSDSGFYLCAWSVTGNAYNEQFFGPGTRLTVL.

The V call is TRBV18, the J call TRBJ1-1; possibly TRBD1 for D (6 bases). The CDR3 sequence is 13 residues long. Between the trimmed V and J ends, which lost 5 bases and 5 bases, there was a span of 12 bases. Germline V gene data show CDR1 as KGHSH and CDR2 as LQKENI. In DNA, the CDR3 is TGTGCCAGCTCAATGGGGGGCCGGACTGAAGCTTTCTTT. Protein: CASSMGGRTEAFF.

V usage is TRBV29-1 and J usage is TRBJ1-1; D perhaps matches TRBD1 (5 bases). From germline, CDR1 is SQVTM and CDR2 ANQGSEA. The CDR3 spans 12 residues. Trimming took 4 bases from V and 3 from J, leaving 9 bases between them. The CDR3 loop is CSVGSRDTEAFF. As DNA, the CDR3 is TGCAGCGTTGGTTCCAGGGACACTGAAGCTTTCTTT.

This chain joins TRBV7-8 and TRBJ1-5, with D possibly TRBD1 on 6 matching bases. CDR3 length: 18 amino acids. Trimming stripped 0 bases from V and 3 bases from J, with 18 bases between. CDR1 SGHVS and CDR2 FQNEAQ come from the germline V gene. This chain's CDR3 is CASSLASQGGANNQPQHF. The CDR3 DNA reads TGTGCCAGCAGCTTAGCGTCACAGGGAGGGGCCAACAATCAGCCCCAGCATTTT. Variable domain in full (rest from reference TRBV7-8 and TRBJ1-5): GAGVSQSPRYKVAKRGQDVALRCDPISGHVSLFWYQQALGQGPEFLTYFQNEAQLDKSGLPSDRFFAERPEGSVSTLKIQRTQQEDSAVYLCASSLASQGGANNQPQHFGDGTRLSIL.

This clone was detected once. The V gene is TRBV5-1, the J gene TRBJ2-1; the match to TRBD1 covers 8 bases. The CDR3 is made up of 15 amino acids. Trimming at V came to 3 bases and at J to 6 bases, leaving 8 bases not matched to a gene. Germline loops: CDR1 SGHRS, CDR2 YFSETQ. This CDR3 is CASSYQQGVINEQFF. In DNA form, the CDR3 reads TGCGCCAGCAGCTACCAACAGGGGGTAATCAATGAGCAGTTCTTC.

The rearrangement uses TRBV18 and TRBJ1-5; D might be TRBD1 (5 bases). Trimming cost V 0 bases and J 5 bases, with 20 bases left between them. Per the germline V gene, CDR1 is KGHSH and CDR2 is LQKENI. The CDR3 runs 18 residues. CDR3: CASSPPGVPGGGDQPQHF. In nucleotides, the CDR3 is TGTGCCAGCTCACCACCAGGAGTTCCGGGCGGGGGGGATCAGCCCCAGCATTTT. Complete variable domain (other parts from reference TRBV18 and TRBJ1-5): NAGVMQNPRHLVRRRGQEARLRCSPMKGHSHVYWYRQLPEEGLKFMVYLQKENIIDESGMPKERFSAEFPKEGPSILRIQQVVRGDSAAYFCASSPPGVPGGGDQPQHFGDGTRLSIL.

The gene calls are TRBV28 and TRBJ2-5; D uncertain. This CDR3 is built from 14 residues. The V gene's germline CDR1 is MDHEN and CDR2 SYDVKM. V was pared by 3 bases and J by 5 bases, with 13 bases between. CDR3 loop: CASSFLAPGETQYF. As DNA, the CDR3 is TGTGCCAGCAGTTTCTTGGCCCCCGGGGAGACCCAGTACTTC.

The chain combines TRBV7-9 with TRBJ2-3, with D possibly matching TRBD1 (5 bases). V was shortened by 5 bases and J by 1 base, with 13 bases between the two germline ends. CDR1 SEHNR and CDR2 FQNEAQ come from the germline V gene (reference sequence). CDR3 length: 15 residues. The CDR3 loop reads CASSIQGLRTDTQYF. CDR3 DNA: TGTGCCAGCAGCATTCAGGGTTTGCGCACAGATACGCAGTATTTT.

The gene calls are TRBV23-1 and TRBJ2-6; D is possibly TRBD2 (6 bases). TRBV23-1 counts as an open reading frame of uncertain function. Trimming stripped 4 bases from V and 4 bases from J, with 26 bases between. The CDR3 spans 20 residues. For the CDR3, the DNA is TGCGCCAGCAGTCGGAGAATGGGCAGGTGGGACTTCTTGGGGGCCAACGTCCTGACTTTC. This sequence encodes CASSRRMGRWDFLGANVLTF.